The 5 T cell receptor beta chains reported below all come from one sample, sequenced in a study of CD8 T cells in Susac syndrome. Reverse transcription of roughly 0.5 to 1 ug RNA was carried out with random hexamers. One entry per CDR3 protein results from TCRdb running MiXCR on the immunoSEQ multiplex PCR reads. The table includes under 90,000 distinct CDR3 sequences, approximately 95% detected once. Specimen: CD8+ T cells from PBMCs. Source of these receptors: a human donor with Susac syndrome.

This chain uses TRBV7-8 with TRBJ2-1; D is possibly TRBD1 (5 bases). CDR3 length: 16 residues. Trimming left V 0 bases short and J 8 bases short, with 17 bases between. Germline V lookup: CDR1 SGHVS, CDR2 FQNEAQ. The CDR3 reads CASSLAGRVAWDEQFF. The CDR3 DNA is TGTGCCAGCAGCTTAGCGGGCAGGGTGGCGTGGGATGAGCAGTTCTTC.

The chain couples TRBV20-1 to TRBJ2-7; TRBD2 matches at 8 bases. Germline V gives CDR1 DFQATT, CDR2 SNEGSKA (reference sequence). CDR3 length equals 13 residues. V shed 0 bases and J 8 bases; nucleotides not matched to a gene: 6. In DNA form, the CDR3 reads TGCAGTGCTAGAGATCCGACTAGCGTCCAGCAGTACTTC. It is translated as CSARDPTSVQQYF.

The chain links TRBV6-5 to TRBJ2-5; 9 bases are shared with TRBD1. This CDR3 comprises 15 residues. J lost 2 bases, V lost 5 bases, and 6 bases had no gene match. CDR1 is MNHEY and CDR2 is SVGAGI in the germline V gene. The CDR3 spells CASSNRGHIQETQYF. Written as DNA, the CDR3 is TGTGCCAGCAGTAACAGGGGGCACATACAAGAGACCCAGTACTTC.

The chain couples TRBV6-2 or TRBV6-3 to TRBJ2-7; D not certain. Germline V gives CDR1 MNHEY, CDR2 SVGEGT. Trimming stripped 5 bases from V and 4 bases from J, with 6 bases between. The CDR3 totals 11 residues. The CDR3 loop reads CASSTPYEQYF. Written as DNA, the CDR3 is TGTGCCAGCAGTACCCCATACGAGCAGTACTTC.

V is TRBV7-8 and J is TRBJ2-1; no firm D call. The CDR3 runs to 12 residues. The V gene lost 0 bases and the J gene lost 12 bases, with 9 bases spanning the gap. Looked up from germline, CDR1 is SGHVS and CDR2 is FQNEAQ. The CDR3 region is CASSLAGLGQFF. CDR3 DNA sequence: TGTGCCAGCAGCTTAGCGGGCCTTGGGCAGTTCTTC.